The 3 T cell receptor beta chains listed next were all sequenced from one sample in a study of blood T cell repertoires in COVID-19. Generated by immunoSEQ multiplex PCR, the TCRdb table keeps only in-frame clones and is missing some. The repertoire has 55,000 to 85,000 clones, 87% of them found once; the top ten carry around 9.9%. Source material: peripheral blood. The receptors were gathered from a woman under 30 with acute or convalescent COVID-19.

The rearrangement links TRBV12-3 or TRBV12-4 to TRBJ2-2, with D unresolved. The CDR3 is 11 amino acids. V shed 2 bases and J shed 9 bases, with 4 bases lying between them. The CDR3 DNA reads TGTGCCAGCAGTTTAAAGCGGGAGCTGTTTTTT. Translation gives CASSLKRELFF.

This chain connects TRBV3-1 (or the pseudogene TRBV3-2) to TRBJ2-7, with D perhaps matching TRBD2 (6 bases). This CDR3 contains 16 residues. Germline CDR1 reads LGHDT; CDR2 reads YNNKEL (reference sequence). The ends were cut back, 1 base at V and 1 base at J, with 14 bases in the middle. CDR3 in DNA: TGTGCCAGCAGCCAAGGGTTGGGGAGCGGGTCCTACGAGCAGTACTTC. Its translation: CASSQGLGSGSYEQYF.

This clone has only a few counts. The chain uses TRBV19 and TRBJ1-5; 8 bases are shared with TRBD1. Germline V gene sequence: CDR1 LNHDA, CDR2 SQIVND (reference sequence). The CDR3 is 16 amino acids. V trimming: 5 bases; J trimming: 2 bases; junction bases outside the gene matches: 8. DNA of the CDR3: TGTGCCAGTAGTCCTAGGCCGGGACAGGGCAATCAGCCCCAGCATTTT. Translation gives CASSPRPGQGNQPQHF. The full variable domain, rest sourced from reference TRBV19 and TRBJ1-5, is DGGITQSPKYLFRKEGQNVTLSCEQNLNHDAMYWYRQDPGQGLRLIYYSQIVNDFQKGDIAEGYSVSREKKESFPLTVTSAQKNPTAFYLCASSPRPGQGNQPQHFGDGTRLSIL.